This is a list of T cell receptor beta chains from one sample in a study of T-cell reconstitution after alpha-beta-depleted transplantation in children. TCRdb passed the PCR reads through MiXCR, listing each CDR3 protein once. This sample has 19,000 or so distinct CDR3 sequences, with under 15% found just once. The sequenced sample was PBMCs, mostly from graft donor cells, obtained 60 days after TCRalphabeta/CD19-depleted stem cell transplant. These receptors were collected from a female patient aged 2-9 years who had a stem cell transplant for congenital amegakaryocytic thrombocytopenia, so the T cells may come from the graft donor. The CDR3 runs from the conserved cysteine through the conserved F or W. D genes are given only for firm matches. Clone size is given for some rows only: seen once, a few or many times, or a class if the clone is expanded.

clone_size j_call d_call v_call cdr3_nt cdr3_aa
- TRBJ1-5 TRBD1 TRBV11-1 TGTGCCAGCAGCTTAGCCGGGACAGGGGAGAGCAATCAGCCCCAGCATTTT CASSLAGTGESNQPQHF
- TRBJ1-2 TRBD1 TRBV4-3 TGCGCCAGCAGCCCTACAGGGGGCTTCCGGAACTATGGCTACACCTTC CASSPTGGFRNYGYTF
- TRBJ1-1 TRBD1 TRBV4-1 TGCGCCAGCAGCCAAGGGACAGGGGGAATGAACACTGAAGCTTTCTTT CASSQGTGGMNTEAFF
many TRBJ2-3 TRBD2 TRBV12-3/TRBV12-4 TGTGCCAGCAGTTTAACGCGGGAGTCAGGAGATACGCAGTATTTT CASSLTRESGDTQYF
many TRBJ2-1 TRBD2 TRBV27 TGTGCCAGCAGTTTATGGGTAGCGGGTAATGAGCAGTTCTTC CASSLWVAGNEQFF
many TRBJ2-7 - TRBV30 TGTGCCTGGAGTCGGGGAGGAGACTACGAGCAGTACTTC CAWSRGGDYEQYF
many TRBJ2-2 TRBD1 TRBV12-3/TRBV12-4 TGTGCCAGCAGACGGAAGGACAGGGGCACCGGGGAGCTGTTTTTT CASRRKDRGTGELFF
many TRBJ2-1 - TRBV24-1 TGTGCCACCAGTGATTCATCGGCAAAGGGAAAGGCTGAGCAGTTCTTC CATSDSSAKGKAEQFF
medium-sized TRBJ2-1 TRBD1 TRBV20-1 TGCAGTGTGTCCCCAGGGGGTGAATACAATGAGCAGTTCTTC CSVSPGGEYNEQFF
many TRBJ2-1 TRBD2 TRBV7-3 TGTGCCAGCAGCCCCGGGGTAGCGGGACTAAATGAGCAGTTCTTC CASSPGVAGLNEQFF
many TRBJ1-1 TRBD1 TRBV20-1 TGCAGTGCGACTCAGGGGGCGAGCACTGAAGCTTTCTTT CSATQGASTEAFF
many TRBJ2-7 - TRBV7-2 TGTGCCAGCAGTTCGACCTACGAGCAGTACTTC CASSSTYEQYF
many TRBJ2-4 - TRBV2 TGTGCCGGAGCGGAGATCAAAAACATTCAGTACTTC CAGAEIKNIQYF
many TRBJ2-3 TRBD2 TRBV20-1 TGCAGTGCTACTATCGGGACTAGCGGGAGCACAGATACGCAGTATTTT CSATIGTSGSTDTQYF
many TRBJ2-7 - TRBV13 TGTGCCAGCACTATAGGGGGTCGAGGGGCCGAGCAGTACTTC CASTIGGRGAEQYF
many TRBJ2-1 TRBD2 TRBV5-1 TGCGCCAGCAATCTCCTTCTAGCGGGAGACAATGAGCAGTTCTTC CASNLLLAGDNEQFF
many TRBJ1-3 - TRBV20-1 TGCAGTGCTACCCGAGGGTTTACTGGAAACACCATATATTTT CSATRGFTGNTIYF
- TRBJ2-5 - TRBV4-1 TGCGCCAGCAGCCAGGGATGGAGAGAGACCCAGTACTTC CASSQGWRETQYF
many TRBJ2-1 - TRBV5-1 TGCGCCAGCATGCACTCCTCTATCCCTTACAATGAGCAGTTCTTC CASMHSSIPYNEQFF
many TRBJ2-4 TRBD1 TRBV7-9 TGTGCCAGCAGCCTAGCAGGGGGACGCGGAAGTCAGTACTTC CASSLAGGRGSQYF
many TRBJ2-7 TRBD1 TRBV5-1 TGCGCCAGCAGCTTACCGGGACAGAGAGCCTACGAGCAGTACTTC CASSLPGQRAYEQYF
many TRBJ1-2 - TRBV12-3/TRBV12-4 TGTGCCAGCAGTTTAGGGGGCGGCTACACCTTC CASSLGGGYTF
many TRBJ2-3 TRBD2 TRBV12-3/TRBV12-4 TGTGCCAGCAGTTCCCCGGGAGGGTCAGGGACAGATACGCAGTATTTT CASSSPGGSGTDTQYF
- TRBJ2-1 - TRBV19 TGTGCCAGTAGCTGGAGCTCCTACAATGAGCAGTTCTTC CASSWSSYNEQFF
many TRBJ2-7 - TRBV5-1 TGCGCCAGCAGCTTGGGGGTCGGCTCCTACGAGCAGTACTTC CASSLGVGSYEQYF
many TRBJ2-3 - TRBV7-9 TGTGCCAGCAGTATGCTTAGCACAGATACGCAGTATTTT CASSMLSTDTQYF
- TRBJ2-7 TRBD2 TRBV11-1 TGTGCCAGCAGCGTTAGCGGGAGGCCCACCTACGAGCAGTACTTC CASSVSGRPTYEQYF
many TRBJ2-7 TRBD1 TRBV7-6 TGTGCCAGCAGCCCTAGTGGGACAGGGACCTACGAGCAGTACTTC CASSPSGTGTYEQYF
many TRBJ2-3 TRBD1 TRBV7-9 TGTGCCAGCAGCCGCAGGACAGGGGCTTCTAGCACAGATACGCAGTATTTT CASSRRTGASSTDTQYF
many TRBJ2-1 - TRBV12-3/TRBV12-4 TGTGCCAGCGTTAGTTCGGGTGAGCAGTTCTTC CASVSSGEQFF
many TRBJ2-3 - TRBV13 TGTGCCAGCAGCTTAGGGGCAGCGGTCACAGATACGCAGTATTTT CASSLGAAVTDTQYF
many TRBJ2-1 - TRBV12-3/TRBV12-4 TGTGCCAGCAGTTTGGGGACCAACGGCAATGAGCAGTTCTTC CASSLGTNGNEQFF
- TRBJ2-7 TRBD2 TRBV19 TGTGCCAGTAGTATTTCGGCGGGAGCTCTCGAGCAGTACTTC CASSISAGALEQYF
many TRBJ2-1 TRBD2 TRBV5-5 TGTGCCAGCAGCGGACGGACTAGCGGGAGCCCTACGGGCAATGAGCAGTTCTTC CASSGRTSGSPTGNEQFF
many TRBJ2-6 - TRBV11-2 TGTGCCAGCAGCTTAACGGACTCTGGGGCCAACGTCCTGACTTTC CASSLTDSGANVLTF
medium-sized TRBJ2-3 TRBD1 TRBV24-1 TGTGCCACCAGTGATTTTCACGGACAGGGGGGGGATACGCAGTATTTT CATSDFHGQGGDTQYF
many TRBJ2-1 TRBD2 TRBV20-1 TGCAGTGCTGGAAGACTAGCGGGTGATAGCTCCTACAATGAGCAGTTCTTC CSAGRLAGDSSYNEQFF
many TRBJ2-1 - TRBV5-1 TGCGCCAGCAGCTTGGGACCTGGGAATGAGCAGTTCTTC CASSLGPGNEQFF
many TRBJ2-1 TRBD1 TRBV11-2 TGTGCCAGCAGCACACACGGGACAGTGTACAATGAGCAGTTCTTC CASSTHGTVYNEQFF
many TRBJ2-3 - TRBV7-2 TGTGCCAGCAGCCCTCGTAGGGTTCTTTCTAGCACAGATACGCAGTATTTT CASSPRRVLSSTDTQYF
many TRBJ2-3 TRBD2 TRBV20-1 TGCAGTGCTAGAGTGGGACTAGCGGGACGGGTCCCTAACACAGATACGCAGTATTTT CSARVGLAGRVPNTDTQYF
many TRBJ1-1 - TRBV18 TGTGCCAGCTTGGGCGTCGCAGGCCTCACTGAAGCTTTCTTT CASLGVAGLTEAFF
many TRBJ2-1 TRBD2 TRBV29-1 TGCAGCGTGCCGGGACTAGCGGGAGTCTACAATGAGCAGTTCTTC CSVPGLAGVYNEQFF
many TRBJ2-4 - TRBV3-1 TGTGCCAGCAGCCAAGATCAAAACATTCAGTACTTC CASSQDQNIQYF
- TRBJ2-3 - TRBV28 TGTGCCAGCAGTTTAATGGGTCTTAGCACAGATACGCAGTATTTT CASSLMGLSTDTQYF
- TRBJ2-5 - TRBV28 TGTGCCAGCAGTTTGACAGAGACCCAGTACTTC CASSLTETQYF
few TRBJ2-3 - TRBV7-6 TGTGCCAGCAGCTCAAATTTGGAGGTTGGTTCAGATACGCAGTATTTT CASSSNLEVGSDTQYF
many TRBJ2-7 TRBD2 TRBV5-1 TGCGCCAGCAGCTTGGGAGGGACTACCGAGCAGTACTTC CASSLGGTTEQYF
many TRBJ2-1 TRBD1 TRBV12-3/TRBV12-4 TGTGCCAGCAGTTACAGGGGGCGCGGGACCTACAATGAGCAGTTCTTC CASSYRGRGTYNEQFF
few TRBJ2-1 - TRBV7-2 TGTGCCAGTGGAGGGCCAAGATACAATGAGCAGTTCTTC CASGGPRYNEQFF
many TRBJ2-2 - TRBV7-2 TGTGCCAGCAGCTTAGGCAAGGGCACCGGGGAGCTGTTTTTT CASSLGKGTGELFF
- TRBJ2-1 - TRBV6-7 TGTGGCCAGGCTCGGGCCTTTTCCAAAGGCATTTCCTACAATGAGCAGTTCTTC CGQARAFSKGISYNEQFF
- TRBJ2-3 - TRBV28 TGTGCCAGCAGTCCCGACAGGAGCACAGATACGCAGTATTTT CASSPDRSTDTQYF
many TRBJ2-3 - TRBV7-9 TGTGCCAGCAGCTTCCCCGCGGGTACGCAGTATTTT CASSFPAGTQYF
many TRBJ2-7 TRBD2 TRBV12-3/TRBV12-4 TGTGCCAGCAGTTTTCTAGGACTAGCGGGCCGTAAGCAGTACTTC CASSFLGLAGRKQYF